What follows are 20 T cell receptor beta chains derived from one specimen sequenced in a study of blood T cell repertoires in COVID-19. The data were produced by immunoSEQ multiplex PCR, yet TCRdb's version contains in-frame clones alone and is incomplete. The sample contains a few hundred thousand clones, 85% to 90% of which appear only once. Material for sequencing was PBMCs or T cells enriched from blood (not recorded which). These receptors originate from a woman aged 18-29 years who had recovered from COVID-19.

This chain joins TRBV28 and TRBJ2-2; a weak D match, TRBD2 (6 bases). Germline-derived CDR1 and CDR2 are MDHEN and SYDVKM. Trimming pared 4 bases from V and 4 bases from J, leaving 19 bases between. The CDR3 is 17 amino acids. CDR3 protein: CASSSLGGIMGTGELFF. CDR3 nucleotides: TGTGCCAGCAGTTCCTTGGGCGGGATCATGGGCACCGGGGAGCTGTTTTTT.

The chain links TRBV27 to TRBJ2-5; 8 bases are a match to TRBD1. The length of the CDR3 is 16 residues. Looked up from germline, CDR1 is MNHEY and CDR2 is SMNVEV (reference sequence). The V and J ends lost 4 bases and 4 bases, in that order; junction bases with no gene match: 11. CDR3 nucleotide sequence: TGTGCCAGCAGTTCCTCTAGCAGGGGGCGGGGAGAGACCCAGTACTTC. Its translation is CASSSSSRGRGETQYF.

This clone was seen a few times. The chain employs TRBV28 and TRBJ2-1; D might be TRBD1 (7 bases). Germline CDR1 is MDHEN and CDR2 is SYDVKM. V was pared by 3 bases and J by 2 bases, with 11 bases between. The CDR3 is 15 residues long. The CDR3 is CASSFARGAYNEQFF. CDR3 coding DNA: TGTGCCAGCAGTTTCGCCAGGGGGGCCTACAATGAGCAGTTCTTC.

This chain uses TRBV7-3 with TRBJ1-2; D is perhaps TRBD1 (6 bases). Trimming pared 0 bases from V and 4 bases from J, leaving 15 bases between. The CDR3 is 16 amino acids. Germline V gene sequence: CDR1 SGHTA, CDR2 FQGTGA. For the CDR3, the DNA is TGTGCCAGCAGCTTAACAACACAGGGTTTTGGCTATGGCTACACCTTC. Translation: CASSLTTQGFGYGYTF.

The chain recombines TRBV29-1 with TRBJ2-1; TRBD2 agrees at 8 bases. J gave up 6 bases and V 3 bases, and 7 bases lay outside the gene matches. Germline lookup yields CDR1 SQVTM and CDR2 ANQGSEA. The length of the CDR3 is 14 residues. CDR3 sequence (DNA): TGCAGCGTTGATCGGGGGACTAGGGGCAATGAGCAGTTCTTC. Translation gives CSVDRGTRGNEQFF.

V is TRBV18 and J is TRBJ2-4; D perhaps matches TRBD2 (5 bases). CDR3 length: 14 amino acids. With 6 bases removed from V and 0 bases from J, the gap between germline ends came to 9 bases. Germline V gene sequence: CDR1 KGHSH, CDR2 LQKENI. The CDR3 region is CASSGVLAKNIQYF. The DNA of the CDR3 is TGTGCCAGCTCGGGAGTACTAGCCAAAAACATTCAGTACTTC.

The chain carries TRBV9 and TRBJ1-3; maybe TRBD1 (5 bases). Germline V gives CDR1 SGDLS, CDR2 YYNGEE. Trimming removed 2 bases at V and 4 bases at J, with 16 bases between. The length of the CDR3 is 16 residues. The CDR3 coding sequence is TGTGCCAGCAGCGTGAACCCGAGCTCAGGGGGAAACACCATATATTTT. This gives the protein CASSVNPSSGGNTIYF. Full variable domain (outside the CDR3, taken from reference TRBV9 and TRBJ1-3): DSGVTQTPKHLITATGQRVTLRCSPRSGDLSVYWYQQSLDQGLQFLIQYYNGEERAKGNILERFSAQQFPDLHSELNLSSLELGDSALYFCASSVNPSSGGNTIYFGEGSWLTVV.

This chain links TRBV7-3 with TRBJ2-3; D perhaps matches TRBD2 (5 bases). The germline V and J ends were trimmed by 5 bases and 2 bases, with 17 bases remaining between them. CDR3 length equals 16 residues. The V gene's germline CDR1 is SGHTA and CDR2 FQGTGA. CDR3 sequence reads: CASSPGVEALTDTQYF. The CDR3 nucleotides are TGTGCCAGCAGCCCCGGGGTCGAGGCCCTCACAGATACGCAGTATTTT.

The chain couples TRBV7-3 to TRBJ1-1; perhaps TRBD1 as D (5 bases). V was shortened by 3 bases and J by 5 bases, with 22 bases between the two germline ends. The CDR3 loop spans 17 amino acids. The V gene's germline CDR1 is SGHTA and CDR2 FQGTGA. For the CDR3, the DNA is TGTGCCAGCAGCTTTCTAGCCGGGCGGGGCAGAGAGACTGAAGCTTTCTTT. Residues: CASSFLAGRGRETEAFF.

V gene TRBV9 combines with J gene TRBJ1-2; TRBD1 agrees at 7 bases. V lost 0 bases, J lost 4 bases, and 0 bases stayed unmatched. Germline CDR1 reads SGDLS; CDR2 reads YYNGEE. CDR3 length: 13 residues. The CDR3 spells CASSVGDSYGYTF. The CDR3 bases are TGTGCCAGCAGCGTAGGGGACAGCTATGGCTACACCTTC.

The genes are TRBV29-1 and TRBJ2-5; 9 nucleotides line up with TRBD1. J lost 3 bases, V lost 4 bases, and 3 bases had no gene match. This CDR3 region has 13 residues. Germline values: CDR1 SQVTM, CDR2 ANQGSEA. The CDR3 sequence: CSVGGQGKETQYF. CDR3 nucleotides: TGCAGCGTTGGGGGACAGGGAAAAGAGACCCAGTACTTC.

The CDR3 protein is CASSLGGRGQDQPQHF. CDR3 nucleotides: TGTGCCAGCAGCTTAGGGGGTCGGGGTCAGGATCAGCCCCAGCATTTT. The chain is built from TRBV7-9 and TRBJ1-5, with no clear D. Germline V gives CDR1 SEHNR, CDR2 FQNEAQ (reference sequence). V lost 1 base to trimming and J lost 5 bases, with 15 bases between them. The CDR3 is 16 residues long.

The rearrangement joins TRBV3-1 (or the pseudogene TRBV3-2) to TRBJ1-2; 7 bases are a match to TRBD1. CDR1 and CDR2 (germline): LGHDT, YNNKEL (reference sequence). Trimming at V came to 4 bases and at J to 6 bases, leaving 5 bases not matched to a gene. The CDR3 is made up of 13 amino acids. The chain's CDR3 is CASSRTGVDGYTF. CDR3 DNA: TGTGCCAGCAGCCGAACAGGGGTCGATGGCTACACCTTC.

The chain is built from TRBV2 and TRBJ2-3, with TRBD2 matching over 10 bases. V shed 5 bases and J 3 bases; nucleotides not matched to a gene: 5. Per germline, CDR1 SNHLY and CDR2 FYNNEI. The CDR3 consists of 15 residues. The CDR3 reads CASSLRAGGTDTQYF. Written as DNA, the CDR3 is TGTGCCAGCAGTCTCAGAGCGGGAGGGACAGATACGCAGTATTTT.

There are a few counts of this clone. V gene TRBV19 combines with J gene TRBJ1-5; a possible D gene is TRBD1 (6 bases). V lost 7 bases and J 1 base, leaving 8 bases between the germline ends. Germline lookup yields CDR1 LNHDA and CDR2 SQIVND (reference sequence). The CDR3 spans 13 residues. The CDR3 reads CASTDSSNQPQHF. As DNA, the CDR3 is TGTGCCAGTACGGACAGCAGCAATCAGCCCCAGCATTTT.

This chain uses TRBV20-1 with TRBJ1-5, with D hard to call. V shed 4 bases and J shed 0 bases, with 13 bases lying between them. This CDR3 is 15 amino acids long. Per the germline V gene, CDR1 is DFQATT and CDR2 is SNEGSKA (reference sequence). CDR3 protein: CSATETGYSNQPQHF. The DNA of the CDR3 is TGCAGTGCTACTGAGACGGGGTATAGCAATCAGCCCCAGCATTTT.

This clone was seen more than once but under ten times. V is TRBV7-9 and J is TRBJ1-5; the D gene is possibly TRBD1 (6 bases). The CDR3 loop spans 17 amino acids. Trimming left V 1 base short and J 4 bases short, with 17 bases between. Germline V gene sequence: CDR1 SEHNR, CDR2 FQNEAQ (reference sequence). CDR3 nucleotide sequence: TGTGCCAGCAGCTTAGGGGGAGTAAGGGGACATAATCAGCCCCAGCATTTT. Translated, it gives CASSLGGVRGHNQPQHF.

The chain links TRBV27 to TRBJ1-2; D not resolved. CDR1 and CDR2 from the germline V gene are MNHEY and SMNVEV (reference sequence). The CDR3 has 15 amino acids. Trimming shortened V by 2 bases and J by 0 bases, and 10 bases separated the two germline ends. The CDR3 protein is CASSLGYRANYGYTF. The DNA for the CDR3 is TGTGCCAGCAGTTTAGGATACAGAGCTAACTATGGCTACACCTTC.

The V call is TRBV21-1, the J call TRBJ1-2. TRBV21-1 is a pseudogene. This CDR3 contains 10 residues. The CDR3 coding sequence is TGTGCCAGCAGTCCTTTGGGCTACACCTTC. Protein product: CASSPLGYTF.

On this clone itself: At one boundary the junction diverges from the germline segment, which might be a read error. J is TRBJ2-3 and V is TRBV7-9; 9 bases agree with TRBD2. There are 18 residues in the CDR3. CDR1 is SEHNR, CDR2 FQNEAQ, per germline (reference sequence). The CDR3 reads CPSTSGRTRGGDADTQYF. In DNA, the CDR3 is TGCCCCAGCACCTCGGGGAGGACTCGCGGGGGGGACGCAGATACGCAGTATTTT.